This T cell receptor (beta chain) was sequenced during a study of cytotoxic CD8 clonotypes in ibrutinib-treated CLL. TCRdb's table, derived via immunoSEQ multiplex PCR, lists solely in-frame clones and lacks some. The repertoire has hundreds of thousands of clones, 60% to 75% of them found once; the top ten carry just over 15%. The V gene end was trimmed by 6 bases and the J gene end by 0 bases; junction bases not matched to a gene: 3. CDR3 size: 14 residues. In germline, CDR1 is SNHLY, CDR2 FYNNEI. The TCR comes from a human donor with chronic lymphocytic leukemia. The chain recombines TRBV2 with TRBJ2-7, with TRBD1 matching 9 bases. The sequencing used PBMCs, collected after 24 months of ibrutinib treatment. The chain's CDR3 is CASRLTGGSYEQYF. In nucleotides, the CDR3 is TGTGCCAGCAGACTGACAGGGGGCTCCTACGAGCAGTACTTC.